Below, 3 T cell receptor beta chains from the same sample are listed, as sequenced in a study of blood T cell repertoires in COVID-19. Clones were sequenced by immunoSEQ multiplex PCR, and TCRdb holds only the in-frame ones, with some missing. The sample holds approximately 220,000 clones, approximately 81% seen once. The material sequenced was peripheral blood. These receptors were collected from a woman aged 60-70 years who had recovered from COVID-19.

The rearrangement joins TRBV12-5 to TRBJ2-7; possible D gene TRBD1, 6 bases. This CDR3 has 17 residues. In germline, CDR1 is LGHNT, CDR2 FRNRAP. V lost 4 bases to trimming and J lost 0 bases, with 19 bases between them. CDR3 sequence (DNA): TGTGCTAGTGGTTCACCGAGGGGGATTTATAGCTCCTACGAGCAGTACTTC. Protein product: CASGSPRGIYSSYEQYF.

The V gene is TRBV7-3, the J gene TRBJ2-7, with a possible D match to TRBD1 (6 bases). Germline values: CDR1 SGHTA, CDR2 FQGTGA. V lost 5 bases to trimming and J lost 4 bases, with 12 bases between them. CDR3 size: 13 residues. The DNA of the CDR3 is TGTGCCAGCAGCCAGGGGATCGAGTACGAGCAGTACTTC. Translation: CASSQGIEYEQYF.

The V call is TRBV19, the J call TRBJ1-1; TRBD1 might be the D (6 bases). V lost 7 bases and J 0 bases, leaving 12 bases between the germline ends. The CDR3 contains 14 residues. Germline-derived CDR1 and CDR2 are LNHDA and SQIVND (reference sequence). The CDR3 is CASKQGLMNTEAFF. CDR3 coding DNA: TGTGCCAGTAAACAGGGACTAATGAACACTGAAGCTTTCTTT.